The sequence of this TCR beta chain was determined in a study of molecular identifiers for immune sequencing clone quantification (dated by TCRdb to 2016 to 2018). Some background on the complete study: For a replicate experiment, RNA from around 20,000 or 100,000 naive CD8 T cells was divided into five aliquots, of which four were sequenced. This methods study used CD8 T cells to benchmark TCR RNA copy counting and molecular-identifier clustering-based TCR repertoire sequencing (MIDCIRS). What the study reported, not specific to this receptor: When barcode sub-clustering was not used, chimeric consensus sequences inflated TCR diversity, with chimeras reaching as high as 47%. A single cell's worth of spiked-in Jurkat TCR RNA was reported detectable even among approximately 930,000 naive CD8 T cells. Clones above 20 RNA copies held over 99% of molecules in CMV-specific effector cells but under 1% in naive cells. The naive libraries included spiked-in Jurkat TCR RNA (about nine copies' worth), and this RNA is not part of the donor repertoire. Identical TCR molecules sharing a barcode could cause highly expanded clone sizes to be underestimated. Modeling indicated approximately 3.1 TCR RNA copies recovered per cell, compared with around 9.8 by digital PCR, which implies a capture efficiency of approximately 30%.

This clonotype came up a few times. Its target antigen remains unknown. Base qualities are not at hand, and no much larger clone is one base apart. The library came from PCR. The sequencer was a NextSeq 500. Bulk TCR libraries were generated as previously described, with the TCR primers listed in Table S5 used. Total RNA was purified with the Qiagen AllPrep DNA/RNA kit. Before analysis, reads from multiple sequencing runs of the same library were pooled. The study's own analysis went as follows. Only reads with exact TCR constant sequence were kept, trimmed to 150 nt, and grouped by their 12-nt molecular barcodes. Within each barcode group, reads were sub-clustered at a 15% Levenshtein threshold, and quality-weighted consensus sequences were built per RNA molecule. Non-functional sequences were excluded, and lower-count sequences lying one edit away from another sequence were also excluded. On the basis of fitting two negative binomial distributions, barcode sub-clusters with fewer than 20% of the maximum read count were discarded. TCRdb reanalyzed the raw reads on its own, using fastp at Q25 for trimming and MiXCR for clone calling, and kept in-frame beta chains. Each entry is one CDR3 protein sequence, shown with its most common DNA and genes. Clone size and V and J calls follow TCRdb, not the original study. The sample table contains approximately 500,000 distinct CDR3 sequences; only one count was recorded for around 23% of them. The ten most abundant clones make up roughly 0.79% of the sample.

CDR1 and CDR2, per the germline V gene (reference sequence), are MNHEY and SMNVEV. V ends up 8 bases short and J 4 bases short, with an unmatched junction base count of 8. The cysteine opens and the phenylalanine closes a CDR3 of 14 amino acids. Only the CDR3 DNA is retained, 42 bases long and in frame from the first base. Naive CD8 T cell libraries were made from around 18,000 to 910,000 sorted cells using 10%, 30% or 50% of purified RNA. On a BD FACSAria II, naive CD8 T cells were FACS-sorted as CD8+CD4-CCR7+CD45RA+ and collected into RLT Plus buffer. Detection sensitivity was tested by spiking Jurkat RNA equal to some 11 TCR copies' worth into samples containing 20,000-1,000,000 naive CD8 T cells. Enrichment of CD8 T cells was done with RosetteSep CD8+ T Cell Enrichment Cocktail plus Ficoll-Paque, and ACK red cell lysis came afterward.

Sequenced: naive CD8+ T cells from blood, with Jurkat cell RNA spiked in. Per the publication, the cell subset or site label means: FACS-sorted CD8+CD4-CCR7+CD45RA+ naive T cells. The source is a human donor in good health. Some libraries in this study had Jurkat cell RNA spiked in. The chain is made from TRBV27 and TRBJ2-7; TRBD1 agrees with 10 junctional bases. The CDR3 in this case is CASGDRDRGYEQYF. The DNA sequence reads TGTGCCAGCGGAGACCGGGACAGGGGATACGAGCAGTACTTC.